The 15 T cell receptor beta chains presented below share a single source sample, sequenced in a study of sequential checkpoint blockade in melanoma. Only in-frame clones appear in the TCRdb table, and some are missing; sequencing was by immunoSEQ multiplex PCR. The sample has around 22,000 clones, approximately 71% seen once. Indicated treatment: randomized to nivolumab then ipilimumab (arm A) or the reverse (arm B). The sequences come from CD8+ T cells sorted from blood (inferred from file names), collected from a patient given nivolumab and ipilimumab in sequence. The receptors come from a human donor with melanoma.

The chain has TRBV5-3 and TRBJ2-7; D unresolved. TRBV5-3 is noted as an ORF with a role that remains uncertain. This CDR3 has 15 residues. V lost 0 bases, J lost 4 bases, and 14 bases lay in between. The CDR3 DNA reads TGTGCCAGAAGCTTGGGAACCAGGCAATCTTACGAGCAGTACGTC. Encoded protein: CARSLGTRQSYEQYV.

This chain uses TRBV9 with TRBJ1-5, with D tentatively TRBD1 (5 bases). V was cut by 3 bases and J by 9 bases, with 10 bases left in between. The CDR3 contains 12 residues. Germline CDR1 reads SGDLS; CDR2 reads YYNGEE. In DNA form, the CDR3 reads TGTGCCAGCAGCGAGACGGGGGGGCCCCAGCATTTT. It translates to CASSETGGPQHF.

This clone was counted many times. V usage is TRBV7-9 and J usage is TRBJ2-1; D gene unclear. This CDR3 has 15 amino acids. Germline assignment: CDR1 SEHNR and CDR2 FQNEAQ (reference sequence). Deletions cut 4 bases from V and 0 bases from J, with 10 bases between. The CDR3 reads CASSSGSGSYNEQFF. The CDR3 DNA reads TGTGCCAGCAGCTCCGGATCAGGCTCCTACAATGAGCAGTTCTTC.

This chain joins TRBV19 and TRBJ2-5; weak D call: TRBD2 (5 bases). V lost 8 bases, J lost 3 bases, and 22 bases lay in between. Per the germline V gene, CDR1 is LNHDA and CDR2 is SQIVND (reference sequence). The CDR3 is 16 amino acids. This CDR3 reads CASSTEVARREETQYF. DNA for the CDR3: TGTGCCAGTTCGACGGAGGTAGCACGGCGGGAAGAGACCCAGTACTTC.

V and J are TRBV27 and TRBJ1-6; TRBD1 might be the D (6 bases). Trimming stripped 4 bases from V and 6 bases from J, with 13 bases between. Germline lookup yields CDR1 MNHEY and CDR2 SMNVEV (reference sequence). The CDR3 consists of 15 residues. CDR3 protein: CASSSTGFFNSPLHF. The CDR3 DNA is TGTGCCAGCAGTTCCACAGGGTTCTTTAATTCACCCCTCCACTTT.

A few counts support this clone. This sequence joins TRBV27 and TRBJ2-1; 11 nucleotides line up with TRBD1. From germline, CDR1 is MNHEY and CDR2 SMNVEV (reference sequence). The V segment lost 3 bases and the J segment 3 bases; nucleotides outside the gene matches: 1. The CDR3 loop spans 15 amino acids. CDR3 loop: CASSLGQGDYNEQFF. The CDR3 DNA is TGTGCCAGCAGTTTGGGACAGGGGGACTACAATGAGCAGTTCTTC.

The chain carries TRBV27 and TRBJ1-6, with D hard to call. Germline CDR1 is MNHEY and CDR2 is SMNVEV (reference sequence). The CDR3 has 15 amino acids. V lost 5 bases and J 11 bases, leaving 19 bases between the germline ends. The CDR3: CASSPLRGAVTPLHF. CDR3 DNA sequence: TGTGCCAGCAGTCCCCTCCGGGGAGCCGTGACACCCCTCCACTTT.

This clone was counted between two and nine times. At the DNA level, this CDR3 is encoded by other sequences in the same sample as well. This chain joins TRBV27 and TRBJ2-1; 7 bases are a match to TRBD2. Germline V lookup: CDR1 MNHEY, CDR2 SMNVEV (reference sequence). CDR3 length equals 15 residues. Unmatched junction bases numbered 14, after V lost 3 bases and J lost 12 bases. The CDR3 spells CASSLGGGAYSGQFF. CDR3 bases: TGTGCCAGCAGTTTGGGGGGGGGTGCATACTCTGGGCAGTTCTTC.

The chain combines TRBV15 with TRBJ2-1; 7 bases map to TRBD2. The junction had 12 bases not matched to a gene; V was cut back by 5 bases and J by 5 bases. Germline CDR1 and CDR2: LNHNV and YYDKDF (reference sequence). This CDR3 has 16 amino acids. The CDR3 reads CATSLSRLAANNEQFF. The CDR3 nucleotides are TGTGCCACCAGCCTATCGCGGCTAGCGGCTAACAATGAGCAGTTCTTC. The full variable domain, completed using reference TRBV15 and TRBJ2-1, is DAMVIQNPRYQVTQFGKPVTLSCSQTLNHNVMYWYQQKSSQAPKLLFHYYDKDFNNEADTPDNFQSRRPNTSFCFLDIRSPGLGDTAMYLCATSLSRLAANNEQFFGPGTRLTVL.

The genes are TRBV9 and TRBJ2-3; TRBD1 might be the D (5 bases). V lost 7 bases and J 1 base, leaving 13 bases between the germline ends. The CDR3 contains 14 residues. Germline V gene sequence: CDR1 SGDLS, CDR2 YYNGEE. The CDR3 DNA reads TGTGCCAGCGAAAGCACAGGTGGCACAGATACGCAGTATTTT. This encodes CASESTGGTDTQYF.

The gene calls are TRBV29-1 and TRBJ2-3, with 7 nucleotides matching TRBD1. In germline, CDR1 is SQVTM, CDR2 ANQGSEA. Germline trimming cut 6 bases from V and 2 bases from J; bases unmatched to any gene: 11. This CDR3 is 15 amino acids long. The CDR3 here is CSVELQGWTTDTQYF. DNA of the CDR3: TGCAGCGTGGAGCTACAGGGGTGGACCACAGATACGCAGTATTTT.

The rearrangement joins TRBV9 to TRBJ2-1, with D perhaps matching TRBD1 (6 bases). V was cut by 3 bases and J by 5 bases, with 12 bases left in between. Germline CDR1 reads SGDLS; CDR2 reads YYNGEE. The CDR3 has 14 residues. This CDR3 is CASSARTEHNEQFF. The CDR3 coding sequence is TGTGCCAGCAGCGCGAGGACAGAGCACAATGAGCAGTTCTTC.

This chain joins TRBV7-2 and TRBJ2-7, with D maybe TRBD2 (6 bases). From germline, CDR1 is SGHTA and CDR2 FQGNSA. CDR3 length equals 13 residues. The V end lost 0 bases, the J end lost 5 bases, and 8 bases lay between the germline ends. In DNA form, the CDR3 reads TGTGCCAGCAGCTTAGCGGGGGGTCACGAGCAGTACTTC. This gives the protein CASSLAGGHEQYF.

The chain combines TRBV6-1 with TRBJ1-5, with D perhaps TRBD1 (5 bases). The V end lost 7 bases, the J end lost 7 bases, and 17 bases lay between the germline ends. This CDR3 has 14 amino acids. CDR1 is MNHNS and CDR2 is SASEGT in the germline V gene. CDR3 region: CASIWGSGVQPQHF. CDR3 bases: TGTGCCAGCATCTGGGGGTCGGGGGTCCAGCCCCAGCATTTT.

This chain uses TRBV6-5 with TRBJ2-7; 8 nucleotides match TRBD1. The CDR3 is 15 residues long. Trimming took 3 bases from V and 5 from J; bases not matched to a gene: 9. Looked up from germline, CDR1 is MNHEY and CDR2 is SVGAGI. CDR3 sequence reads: CASSYFGQGADEQYF. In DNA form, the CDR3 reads TGTGCCAGCAGTTATTTCGGTCAGGGGGCCGACGAGCAGTACTTC.